The present T cell receptor beta chain was sequenced within a study of blood T cell repertoires in COVID-19. The wider study: Acute and convalescent COVID-19 samples came from the United States, Italy and Spain. Nucleic acid was either cDNA or gDNA, and it came from T cells, B-cell-depleted T cells, or PBMCs.

Which cohort a participant joined came from the clinical history participants gave. Cohort 3 donors counted as recovered after two negative PCRs, clearance, or resolved symptoms. The assay was immunoSEQ multiplex PCR, and TCRdb's table has in-frame clones only and misses some. This table has fewer than 300,000 clones, around 90% appearing once. This TCR was sampled from a woman aged 30 to 39 who had recovered from COVID-19. The sequenced sample was PBMCs or T cells enriched from blood (not recorded which).

Here the CDR3 reads CASSWTGDGNQPQHF. CDR3 bases: TGTGCCAGCAGTTGGACAGGGGATGGCAATCAGCCCCAGCATTTT. The chain links TRBV27 to TRBJ1-5; 9 nucleotides agree with TRBD1. The germline V gene has CDR1 MNHEY and CDR2 SMNVEV (reference sequence). This CDR3 has 15 residues. V trimming: 4 bases; J trimming: 2 bases; junction bases outside the gene matches: 3.